This TCR beta chain was captured by sequencing in a study of T cells in women clearing cervical HPV infection. Sequencing was performed with immunoSEQ multiplex PCR; in TCRdb, only in-frame clones are kept and a portion is missing. In all, the sample yields around 39,000 clones. In regard to this clone: The read gets to within 3 residues of the CDR3 end, and the germline J gene fills in the rest.

Trimming left V 0 bases short and J 5 bases short, with 8 bases between. CDR3 length: 14 amino acids. Germline V lookup: CDR1 MDHEN, CDR2 SYDVKM. MY09/MY11 PCR detected cervical HPV DNA; dot-blot assigned genotypes. This receptor was obtained from a woman aged 18 to 75 with a cervical HPV16 infection that either progressed to CIN3+ or cleared (not recorded which). This chain connects TRBV28 to TRBJ1-5, with D possibly TRBD1 on 5 matching bases. The sequenced material came from blood buffy coat. This chain's CDR3 is CASSLWGGDQPQHF. The CDR3 bases that were read are TGTGCCAGCAGTTTATGGGGGGGTGATCAGCCC.